These 32 T cell receptor beta chains were all obtained from the same sample, sequenced in a study of T cells expressing NK-cell markers. TCRdb re-called the 5' RACE reads and catalogs CDR3 proteins one per entry, DNA excluded. Its listing shows about 150,000 distinct CDR3 sequences. The sequenced sample was blood T cells: a sorted CD56 or NKG2C T cell subset, CD4+ or CD8+ T cells, or bulk PBMC T cells (not recorded which). Source of these receptors: a woman aged 45 to 65 in good health.

The chain uses TRBV3-1 and TRBJ2-7. The CDR3 runs to 14 residues. The germline V gene has CDR1 LGHDT and CDR2 YNNKEL (reference sequence). The CDR3 loop is CASSQIGGPHEQYF.

The chain recombines TRBV7-8 with TRBJ1-2; the D call of TRBD1 rests on TCRdb alone, since no DNA is present to check it. CDR3 length: 15 residues. CDR1 and CDR2 from the germline V gene are SGHVS and FQNEAQ. Here the CDR3 reads CASSPTGRANYGYTF. Full variable domain (outside the CDR3, taken from reference TRBV7-8 and TRBJ1-2): GAGVSQSPRYKVAKRGQDVALRCDPISGHVSLFWYQQALGQGPEFLTYFQNEAQLDKSGLPSDRFFAERPEGSVSTLKIQRTQQEDSAVYLCASSPTGRANYGYTFGSGTRLTVV.

This chain uses TRBV12-5 with TRBJ2-7; TCRdb names TRBD2, which stays unverified in the absence of DNA. The V gene's germline CDR1 is LGHNT and CDR2 FRNRAP. This CDR3 is built from 16 residues. The CDR3 protein is CASGFASGIETDEQYF.

The chain has TRBV27 and TRBJ1-5; TCRdb reports TRBD1, a call that lacks DNA to check it against. Germline V gene data show CDR1 as MNHEY and CDR2 as SMNVEV (reference sequence). This CDR3 region has 13 residues. CDR3 residues: CASSLTGHQPQHF.

The chain carries TRBV5-1 and TRBJ2-1; TCRdb picks TRBD2, but there is no DNA to check that call. There are 16 residues in the CDR3. Germline V gene lookup returns CDR1 SGHRS and CDR2 YFSETQ. The CDR3 reads CASSLSRSGVYNEQFF.

The rearrangement joins TRBV20-1 to TRBJ2-2. CDR3 size: 15 residues. CDR1 is DFQATT and CDR2 is SNEGSKA in the germline V gene (reference sequence). The CDR3 sequence is CSARDHLVRTGELFF.

The chain employs TRBV13 and TRBJ2-2; TCRdb indicates TRBD1, and absent DNA this call remains unverified. The CDR3 spans 14 residues. Germline CDR1 is PRHDT and CDR2 is FYEKMQ (reference sequence). The CDR3 reads CASTYQGYTGELFF. The entire variable domain, with the rest obtained from reference TRBV13 and TRBJ2-2, is as follows: AAGVIQSPRHLIKEKRETATLKCYPIPRHDTVYWYQQGPGQDPQFLISFYEKMQSDKGSIPDRFSAQQFSDYHSELNMSSLELGDSALYFCASTYQGYTGELFFGEGSRLTVL.

The chain is built from TRBV6-5 and TRBJ1-3; the TRBD1 assignment by TCRdb is unverifiable without DNA. The CDR3 spans 17 residues. In germline, CDR1 is MNHEY, CDR2 SVGAGI. CDR3: CASSDSRTGRSGNTIYF.

This chain connects TRBV7-9 to TRBJ2-1; TCRdb reports TRBD2, a call that lacks DNA to check it against. The CDR3 has 16 amino acids. Per the germline V gene, CDR1 is SEHNR and CDR2 is FQNEAQ (reference sequence). This chain's CDR3 is CASSLVEWTSGNEQFF.

This chain uses TRBV7-6 with TRBJ2-1; TCRdb designates TRBD1, a call that cannot be tested without DNA. CDR1 and CDR2 (germline): SGHVS, FNYEAQ. This CDR3 contains 14 residues. The CDR3 region is CASSLGTPGNEQFF.

This chain connects TRBV6-5 to TRBJ1-1; TCRdb's assignment of TRBD1 cannot be checked, as there is no DNA. The CDR3 contains 16 residues. CDR1 is MNHEY, CDR2 SVGAGI, per germline. CDR3 in amino acids: CASSYSLDRGNTEAFF.

This chain uses TRBV5-1 with TRBJ1-1. CDR3 length equals 11 residues. Per the germline V gene, CDR1 is SGHRS and CDR2 is YFSETQ. The CDR3 loop is CASTSGGEAFF.

The chain joins TRBV7-9 to TRBJ2-4. CDR1 is SEHNR, CDR2 FQNEAQ, per germline (reference sequence). CDR3 length: 16 amino acids. The CDR3: CASSSTVPIAKNIQYF. Full variable domain (outside the CDR3, taken from reference TRBV7-9 and TRBJ2-4): DTGVSQNPRHKITKRGQNVTFRCDPISEHNRLYWYRQTLGQGPEFLTYFQNEAQLEKSRLLSDRFSAERPKGSFSTLEIQRTEQGDSAMYLCASSSTVPIAKNIQYFGAGTRLSVL.

This chain joins TRBV29-1 and TRBJ2-7. Per the germline V gene, CDR1 is SQVTM and CDR2 is ANQGSEA. The CDR3 has 11 amino acids. The CDR3 here is CSVLVRYEQYF.

The gene calls are TRBV11-2 and TRBJ2-3. From germline, CDR1 is SGHAT and CDR2 FQNNGV. The CDR3 is 12 residues long. CDR3 sequence: CASTRTPDTQYF.

The chain has TRBV12-3 or TRBV12-4 and TRBJ2-1; TCRdb picks TRBD2, but there is no DNA to check that call. CDR3 length equals 18 residues. The chain's CDR3 is CASSPGTSGQGRGNEQFF.

The gene calls are TRBV4-1 and TRBJ2-5; TCRdb's D call of TRBD1 is untestable without DNA. Germline V lookup: CDR1 MGHRA, CDR2 YSYEKL. The CDR3 extends over 15 amino acids. The CDR3 here is CASSATGRYQETQYF.

The chain is built from TRBV20-1 and TRBJ1-1; no DNA is available, so the TRBD1 call from TCRdb remains unchecked. This CDR3 comprises 14 residues. Germline loops: CDR1 DFQATT, CDR2 SNEGSKA (reference sequence). This CDR3 is CSARDSQGFTEAFF.

The chain joins TRBV6-5 to TRBJ1-6. The CDR3 contains 18 residues. The V gene's germline CDR1 is MNHEY and CDR2 SVGAGI. Here the CDR3 reads CASSFLVKMSSYNSPLHF.

The chain links TRBV5-1 to TRBJ1-4; TCRdb lists TRBD1, though no DNA is available to test this call. In germline, CDR1 is SGHRS, CDR2 YFSETQ. This CDR3 has 15 amino acids. The CDR3 protein is CASSLLPGDREKLFF.

The CDR3 sequence: CASSPGTSGPYEQYF. The chain has TRBV3-1 and TRBJ2-7; TCRdb indicates TRBD2, and absent DNA this call remains unverified. CDR3 length equals 15 residues. Germline CDR1 reads LGHDT; CDR2 reads YNNKEL (reference sequence).

The rearrangement uses TRBV4-2 and TRBJ2-1; lacking DNA, the TRBD1 call made by TCRdb goes unchecked. The CDR3 is 13 residues long. Germline CDR1 LGHNA, CDR2 YNFKEQ. The CDR3 is CASSSSQGPEQFF.

The V gene is TRBV24-1, the J gene TRBJ2-1; TCRdb indicates TRBD1, and absent DNA this call remains unverified. The germline V gene encodes CDR1 KGHDR and CDR2 SFDVKD. The CDR3 has 14 amino acids. CDR3 loop: CATSVSGKVNEQFF.

The chain has TRBV7-3 and TRBJ2-7; the TCRdb D gene call, TRBD1, has no DNA to confirm it. Germline assignment: CDR1 SGHTA and CDR2 FQGTGA. CDR3 length: 15 amino acids. The CDR3 here is CASSLPGGATYEQYF.

The chain combines TRBV28 with TRBJ2-3; lacking DNA, the TRBD2 call made by TCRdb goes unchecked. The CDR3 has 16 residues. Germline CDR1 reads MDHEN; CDR2 reads SYDVKM. The CDR3 region is CASSWGLAEGTDTQYF. The whole variable domain, filled in from reference TRBV28 and TRBJ2-3, reads DVKVTQSSRYLVKRTGEKVFLECVQDMDHENMFWYRQDPGLGLRLIYFSYDVKMKEKGDIPEGYSVSREKKERFSLILESASTNQTSMYLCASSWGLAEGTDTQYFGPGTRLTVL.

The V and J genes are TRBV28 and TRBJ2-1; TCRdb's D call of TRBD1 is untestable without DNA. The V gene's germline CDR1 is MDHEN and CDR2 SYDVKM. CDR3 length: 14 amino acids. The CDR3 protein is CASSLRTGVNEQFF.

The chain has TRBV7-7 and TRBJ2-3. The CDR3 has 15 amino acids. Germline CDR1 SSHAT, CDR2 FNYEAQ (reference sequence). The CDR3: CASSPDQDHTDTQYF. The full variable domain, in which reference TRBV7-7 and TRBJ2-3 provide the parts outside the CDR3, is GAGVSQSPRYKVTKRGQDVTLRCDPISSHATLYWYQQALGQGPEFLTYFNYEAQPDKSGLPSDRFSAERPEGSISTLTIQRTEQRDSAMYRCASSPDQDHTDTQYFGPGTRLTVL.

The chain is built from TRBV4-1 and TRBJ2-3; TCRdb reports TRBD2, a call that lacks DNA to check it against. The CDR3 extends over 17 amino acids. CDR1 is MGHRA and CDR2 is YSYEKL in the germline V gene. The CDR3 reads CASSQEGPGGRTDTQYF.

The CDR3 here is CSVVLGEKLFF. This rearrangement joins TRBV29-1 to TRBJ1-4. This CDR3 spans 11 amino acids. Germline V gene lookup returns CDR1 SQVTM and CDR2 ANQGSEA.

The rearrangement links TRBV9 to TRBJ2-1. This CDR3 comprises 15 residues. Germline V gene data show CDR1 as SGDLS and CDR2 as YYNGEE. The CDR3 sequence is CASSASRFGSDEQFF.

The CDR3 spells CASSLLGRGRLDTQYF. The chain links TRBV11-2 to TRBJ2-3. This CDR3 spans 16 amino acids. Germline loops: CDR1 SGHAT, CDR2 FQNNGV.

V is TRBV5-1 and J is TRBJ1-6. CDR1 SGHRS and CDR2 YFSETQ come from the germline V gene. This CDR3 spans 14 amino acids. Here the CDR3 reads CASSLNDYGSPLHF.